The 6 T cell receptor beta chains reported below all come from one sample, sequenced in a study of T cells in Graves' hyperthyroidism and ophthalmopathy. Authors of the study amplified TCR beta CDR3 regions from RNA transcripts. Primed by the HTBI set, a first-round RT-PCR was run on the TCR CDR3. MiXCR, applied by TCRdb to the multiplex PCR reads, yields one record per CDR3 protein. The top ten hold 32% of the sample, which has about 400,000 distinct CDR3 sequences, more than 12% seen once. Sequencing input: blood. Receptor source: a woman in her twenties or thirties with Graves' hyperthyroidism.

The V gene is TRBV19, the J gene TRBJ2-1; D uncertain. The length of the CDR3 is 16 residues. CDR1 is LNHDA, CDR2 SQIVND, per germline (reference sequence). V was pared by 1 base and J by 2 bases, with 12 bases between. In DNA, the CDR3 is TGTGCCAGTAGTATAGTTGGAAGCGACGCCTACAATGAGCAGTTCTTC. Amino acids: CASSIVGSDAYNEQFF. The variable domain in full, with the rest retrieved from reference TRBV19 and TRBJ2-1, is DGGITQSPKYLFRKEGQNVTLSCEQNLNHDAMYWYRQDPGQGLRLIYYSQIVNDFQKGDIAEGYSVSREKKESFPLTVTSAQKNPTAFYLCASSIVGSDAYNEQFFGPGTRLTVL.

The rearrangement uses TRBV25-1 and TRBJ1-6; the D is unclear. Germline V lookup: CDR1 MGHDK, CDR2 SYGVNS. The CDR3 has 16 residues. The V end lost 4 bases, the J end lost 0 bases, and 10 bases lay between the germline ends. The CDR3: CASSGPGSSYNSPLHF. CDR3 DNA: TGTGCCAGCAGTGGGCCGGGTAGCTCCTATAATTCACCCCTCCACTTT.

This chain joins TRBV6-1 and TRBJ1-3, with unresolved D. The CDR3 sequence is 13 residues long. V lost 7 bases and J 2 bases, leaving 9 bases between the germline ends. Germline CDR1 is MNHNS and CDR2 is SASEGT. CDR3 loop: CASTGVTGNTIYF. The CDR3, as DNA: TGTGCCAGCACCGGGGTCACTGGAAACACCATATATTTT.

This clonotype was seen more than once but under ten times. The V gene is TRBV6-5, the J gene TRBJ2-5; 9 bases agree with TRBD1. CDR1 is MNHEY and CDR2 is SVGAGI in the germline V gene. The CDR3 runs to 17 residues. After removal of 4 bases from V and 2 bases from J, the junction contained 11 bases not matched to a gene. The CDR3 bases are TGTGCCAGCAGTTGGGCGCTACCGGGACAGGGTCAAGAGACCCAGTACTTC. Translated, it gives CASSWALPGQGQETQYF.

This clonotype was picked up many times. The CDR3 bases are TGTGCCAGCACACCGGGGGGGGCGCAGAATGAGCAGTTCTTC. Its protein is CASTPGGAQNEQFF. The V gene is TRBV7-2, the J gene TRBJ2-1; 8 bases are shared with TRBD2. V lost 7 bases, J lost 7 bases, and 9 bases stayed unmatched. The CDR3 runs to 14 residues. Germline CDR1 is SGHTA and CDR2 is FQGNSA.

This clonotype appeared a few times. CDR3 in DNA: TGCGCCAGCAGCTCAGCAGGGGACACAGATACGCAGTATTTT. Amino acid sequence: CASSSAGDTDTQYF. This chain joins TRBV5-1 and TRBJ2-3; TRBD1 might be the D (6 bases). V dropped 3 bases and J dropped 2 bases, with 10 bases sitting between them. The V gene's germline CDR1 is SGHRS and CDR2 YFSETQ. There are 14 residues in the CDR3.